The 24 T cell receptor beta chains below were found in one sample sequenced in a study of blood T cell repertoires in COVID-19. The method was immunoSEQ multiplex PCR; TCRdb's version includes in-frame clones alone and lacks a portion of them. The sample records some 60,000 clones, around 88% being singletons. The sample was peripheral blood. These receptors were collected from a man in his sixties with acute or convalescent COVID-19.

V is TRBV28 and J is TRBJ1-5, with TRBD1 matching over 10 bases. The V gene's germline CDR1 is MDHEN and CDR2 SYDVKM. This CDR3 comprises 14 residues. Losses at the gene ends were 7 bases for V and 7 bases for J; bases not matched to a gene: 7. The CDR3 bases are TGTGCCAGCAAAGGGACAGGGGTTTGGCAGCCCCAGCATTTT. This sequence encodes CASKGTGVWQPQHF.

This chain links TRBV21-1 with TRBJ1-5; the D segment call TRBD1 is taken from the table without a DNA check. TRBV21-1 is assigned pseudogene status. The length of the CDR3 is 17 residues. The CDR3 DNA reads as TGTGCCGCACCCGGGGACAGGGGACAATATAGCAATCAGCCCCAGCATTTT. Its protein is CAAPGDRGQYSNQPQHF.

The gene calls are TRBV24-1 and TRBJ1-5; 8 nucleotides agree with TRBD1. The trim removed 4 bases at V and 5 bases at J, leaving 9 bases unmatched. Germline-derived CDR1 and CDR2 are KGHDR and SFDVKD. This CDR3 is 16 amino acids long. In DNA, the CDR3 is TGTGCCACCAGTGACGGAGGGACAGGAGGTCATCAGCCCCAGCATTTT. Encoded protein: CATSDGGTGGHQPQHF.

The J gene is TRBJ2-7, the V gene TRBV11-2, with 8 bases aligning to TRBD1. CDR1 and CDR2 (germline): SGHAT, FQNNGV. The V segment lost 5 bases and the J segment 3 bases; nucleotides outside the gene matches: 3. The CDR3 contains 13 residues. The CDR3 nucleotides read TGTGCCAGCAGCCGTGACAGGGGCTACGAGCAGTACTTC. Translated, it gives CASSRDRGYEQYF. Looking up the rest from reference TRBV11-2 and TRBJ2-7 gives the full variable domain: EAGVAQSPRYKIIEKRQSVAFWCNPISGHATLYWYQQILGQGPKLLIQFQNNGVVDDSQLPKDRFSAERLKGVDSTLKIQPAKLEDSAVYLCASSRDRGYEQYFGPGTRLTVT.

The J gene is TRBJ1-2, the V gene TRBV27; tentative D call: TRBD1 (5 bases). Trimming took 5 bases from V and 5 from J, leaving 9 bases between them. Per germline, CDR1 MNHEY and CDR2 SMNVEV (reference sequence). CDR3 length equals 12 residues. The CDR3 reads CASSRPGYGYTF. In DNA, the CDR3 is TGTGCCAGCAGTCGCCCAGGGTATGGCTACACCTTC.

V gene TRBV19 combines with J gene TRBJ1-2; 9 nucleotides match TRBD1. Germline V lookup: CDR1 LNHDA, CDR2 SQIVND (reference sequence). This CDR3 spans 16 amino acids. J was trimmed by 6 bases and V by 3 bases; bases with no gene match: 11. The CDR3 DNA sequence: TGTGCCAGTAGTATCTTAAAATCCGGGACAGGGAATGGCTACACCTTC. Protein: CASSILKSGTGNGYTF. The full variable domain, completed using reference TRBV19 and TRBJ1-2, is DGGITQSPKYLFRKEGQNVTLSCEQNLNHDAMYWYRQDPGQGLRLIYYSQIVNDFQKGDIAEGYSVSREKKESFPLTVTSAQKNPTAFYLCASSILKSGTGNGYTFGSGTRLTVV.

The chain couples TRBV15 to TRBJ1-2; TRBD1 agrees at 10 bases. The CDR3 has 14 amino acids. Losses at the gene ends were 9 bases for V and 4 bases for J; bases not matched to a gene: 8. The germline gives CDR1 LNHNV, CDR2 YYDKDF (reference sequence). Here the CDR3 reads CATSGQGLFYGYTF. In nucleotides, the CDR3 is TGTGCCACATCGGGACAGGGGTTATTCTATGGCTACACCTTC.

The rearrangement links TRBV29-1 to TRBJ2-7, with 7 bases identical to TRBD1. The germline CDR1 and CDR2 sequences are SQVTM and ANQGSEA. Trimming cost V 6 bases and J 0 bases; bases outside gene matches: 8. The CDR3 contains 14 residues. CDR3 region: CSVADRVSSYEQYF. The DNA of the CDR3 is TGCAGCGTAGCCGACAGGGTGAGCTCCTACGAGCAGTACTTC.

The chain links TRBV25-1 to TRBJ2-1, with 7 bases aligning to TRBD2. The CDR3 runs 16 residues. V trimming: 5 bases; J trimming: 0 bases; junction bases outside the gene matches: 7. Germline V gene sequence: CDR1 MGHDK, CDR2 SYGVNS. The CDR3 loop reads CASSSWASGSYNEQFF. The CDR3 DNA reads as TGTGCCAGCAGTTCCTGGGCTAGCGGCTCCTACAATGAGCAGTTCTTC.

J is TRBJ2-7 and V is TRBV28, with TRBD2 matching 10 bases. There are 21 residues in the CDR3. Germline CDR1 is MDHEN and CDR2 is SYDVKM. The trim removed 5 bases at V and 6 bases at J, leaving 28 bases unmatched. CDR3 loop: CASSIIKGGGSGRFAFGEQYF. The CDR3 DNA is TGTGCCAGCAGTATCATTAAAGGTGGGGGTAGCGGGAGGTTTGCATTCGGCGAGCAGTACTTC.

The chain combines TRBV11-1 with TRBJ2-7, with 12 bases matching TRBD2. This CDR3 has 15 residues. The V gene's germline CDR1 is SGHAT and CDR2 FQDESV (reference sequence). The V and J ends lost 5 bases and 4 bases, in that order; junction bases with no gene match: 6. The chain's CDR3 is CASSLGTSGSYEQYF. The DNA for the CDR3 is TGTGCCAGCAGCCTGGGGACTAGCGGGTCGTACGAGCAGTACTTC.

The V call is TRBV19, the J call TRBJ2-1, with 14 bases aligning to TRBD2. Germline V CDR1 and CDR2: LNHDA, SQIVND (reference sequence). This CDR3 is built from 16 residues. After removal of 5 bases from V and 11 bases from J, the junction contained 11 bases not matched to a gene. DNA for the CDR3: TGTGCCAGTAGTCCAAGACTAGCGGGAGGGCCGGGTCAGCAGTTCTTC. The encoded protein is CASSPRLAGGPGQQFF.

The CDR3 coding sequence is TGTGCCACCAGCAGAGAGCGGTCCCAAAGGGGCAATGAGCAGTTCTTC. It specifies CATSRERSQRGNEQFF. The rearrangement joins TRBV15 to TRBJ2-1; D might be TRBD1 (5 bases). CDR3 length: 16 residues. CDR1 LNHNV and CDR2 YYDKDF come from the germline V gene (reference sequence). V gave up 0 bases and J gave up 6 bases, with 15 bases separating them.

This sequence joins TRBV29-1 and TRBJ1-2; TRBD1 agrees at 9 bases. The CDR3 length is 16 residues. The germline V gene encodes CDR1 SQVTM and CDR2 ANQGSEA. Losses at the gene ends were 6 bases for V and 4 bases for J; bases not matched to a gene: 15. The CDR3 here is CSVAGTGTTFGYGYTF. CDR3 coding DNA: TGCAGCGTCGCCGGGACAGGGACCACCTTCGGCTATGGCTACACCTTC. Combining the CDR3 with reference TRBV29-1 and TRBJ1-2 gives the whole variable domain SAVISQKPSRDICQRGTSLTIQCQVDSQVTMMFWYRQQPGQSLTLIATANQGSEATYESGFVIDKFPISRPNLTFSTLTVSNMSPEDSSIYLCSVAGTGTTFGYGYTFGSGTRLTVV.

This chain connects TRBV27 to TRBJ2-3; 13 bases match TRBD2. This CDR3 has 15 amino acids. V shed 5 bases and J 7 bases; nucleotides not matched to a gene: 6. Germline values: CDR1 MNHEY, CDR2 SMNVEV (reference sequence). The CDR3 DNA reads TGTGCCAGCAGTCTGGGGACTAGCGGGAAAAATACGCAGTATTTT. Translated: CASSLGTSGKNTQYF.

The chain is built from TRBV18 and TRBJ2-4; TRBD1 aligns across 8 bases. The ends lost 6 bases at V and 12 bases at J; junction bases unmatched: 10. Germline values: CDR1 KGHSH, CDR2 LQKENI. This CDR3 spans 13 amino acids. The CDR3 here is CASSPVRDRSQYF. The CDR3 DNA is TGTGCCAGCTCGCCAGTCCGGGACAGGAGTCAGTACTTC.

The V gene is TRBV3-1 (or the pseudogene TRBV3-2), the J gene TRBJ2-5; a possible D gene is TRBD2 (5 bases). The V end was cut by 4 bases, the J end by 2 bases, with 11 bases between. CDR3 length: 14 amino acids. Germline CDR1 is LGHDT and CDR2 is YNNKEL (reference sequence). CDR3 loop: CASSLRTGQETQYF. CDR3 nucleotides: TGTGCCAGCAGCCTCCGGACTGGACAAGAGACCCAGTACTTC.

The V gene is TRBV15, the J gene TRBJ2-3, with 10 nucleotides matching TRBD2. The V gene's germline CDR1 is LNHNV and CDR2 YYDKDF (reference sequence). The CDR3 sequence is 15 residues long. The trim removed 2 bases at V and 1 base at J, leaving 0 bases unmatched. The CDR3 reads CATSRLAGGTDTQYF. DNA of the CDR3: TGTGCCACCAGCAGACTAGCGGGAGGCACAGATACGCAGTATTTT.

In DNA form, the CDR3 reads TGCGCCAGCAGCTTGGTTGCGGGCGAGCAGTACTTC. This gives the protein CASSLVAGEQYF. The chain has TRBV5-1 and TRBJ2-7; maybe TRBD2 (5 bases). Per germline, CDR1 SGHRS and CDR2 YFSETQ. V was trimmed by 0 bases and J by 6 bases, leaving 7 bases between them. CDR3 size: 12 residues.

The table lists this clone with a count of one. V usage is TRBV5-1 and J usage is TRBJ2-5; 7 nucleotides agree with TRBD1. The CDR3 totals 15 residues. CDR1 SGHRS and CDR2 YFSETQ come from the germline V gene. The ends lost 2 bases at V and 7 bases at J; junction bases unmatched: 11. CDR3 sequence reads: CASSFGPGTEWTQYF. The CDR3 DNA follows: TGCGCCAGCAGCTTCGGCCCCGGGACAGAATGGACCCAGTACTTC.

J is TRBJ2-7 and V is TRBV19; TRBD1 matches at 10 bases. Looked up from germline, CDR1 is LNHDA and CDR2 is SQIVND (reference sequence). V was clipped by 4 bases and J by 4 bases; unmatched bases: 34. This CDR3 comprises 24 residues. The CDR3 is CASSTDPARARDRGHVFGGYEQYF. The DNA of the CDR3 is TGTGCCAGTAGTACCGACCCCGCTAGAGCCCGGGACAGGGGCCATGTGTTCGGTGGATACGAGCAGTACTTC.

The chain joins TRBV6-6 to TRBJ1-5, with 7 bases aligning to TRBD1. The CDR3 spans 16 residues. V was clipped by 1 base and J by 3 bases; unmatched bases: 6. Looked up from germline, CDR1 is MNHNY and CDR2 is SVGAGI (reference sequence). CDR3 amino acids: CASSYFSTGVNQPQHF. CDR3 nucleotides: TGTGCCAGCAGTTACTTCTCAACAGGGGTCAATCAGCCCCAGCATTTT.

This clone showed up just a few times. This chain links TRBV7-2 with TRBJ2-2, with D unclear. Germline CDR1 is SGHTA and CDR2 is FQGNSA. The CDR3 is 17 residues long. The ends were cut back, 3 bases at V and 0 bases at J, with 14 bases in the middle. DNA of the CDR3: TGTGCCAGCAGCTTCGGCTTCAGGCATGCGAACACCGGGGAGCTGTTTTTT. Residues: CASSFGFRHANTGELFF.

This clone has just one count. The chain uses TRBV19 and TRBJ1-5; 10 nucleotides match TRBD1. Germline assignment: CDR1 LNHDA and CDR2 SQIVND (reference sequence). The trim removed 5 bases at V and 2 bases at J, leaving 9 bases unmatched. The CDR3 loop spans 17 amino acids. The CDR3, as DNA: TGTGCCAGTAGTTCCGGGACAGGGGCAGTCGGCAATCAGCCCCAGCATTTT. Its translation: CASSSGTGAVGNQPQHF.